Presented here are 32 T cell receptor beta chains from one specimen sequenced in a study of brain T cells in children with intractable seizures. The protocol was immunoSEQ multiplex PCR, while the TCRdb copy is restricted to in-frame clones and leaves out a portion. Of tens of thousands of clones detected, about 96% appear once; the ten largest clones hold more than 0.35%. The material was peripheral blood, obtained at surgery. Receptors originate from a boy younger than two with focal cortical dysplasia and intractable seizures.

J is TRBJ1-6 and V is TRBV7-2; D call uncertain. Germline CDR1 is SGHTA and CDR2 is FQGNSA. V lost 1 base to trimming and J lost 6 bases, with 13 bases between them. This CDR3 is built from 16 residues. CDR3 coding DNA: TGTGCCAGCAGCTTAGACGGACCGACACTTAATTCACCCCTCCACTTT. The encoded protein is CASSLDGPTLNSPLHF.

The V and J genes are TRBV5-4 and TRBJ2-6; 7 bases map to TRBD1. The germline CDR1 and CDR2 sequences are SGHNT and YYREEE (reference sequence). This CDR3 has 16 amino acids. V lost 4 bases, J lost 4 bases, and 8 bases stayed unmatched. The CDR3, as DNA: TGTGCCAGCAGCCGGGCACAGGGGACCGGGGCCAACGTCCTGACTTTC. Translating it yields CASSRAQGTGANVLTF.

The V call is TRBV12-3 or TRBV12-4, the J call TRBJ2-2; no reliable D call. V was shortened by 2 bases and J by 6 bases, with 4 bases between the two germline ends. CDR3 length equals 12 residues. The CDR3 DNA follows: TGTGCCAGCAGTTTATACCCCGGGGAGCTGTTTTTT. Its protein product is CASSLYPGELFF.

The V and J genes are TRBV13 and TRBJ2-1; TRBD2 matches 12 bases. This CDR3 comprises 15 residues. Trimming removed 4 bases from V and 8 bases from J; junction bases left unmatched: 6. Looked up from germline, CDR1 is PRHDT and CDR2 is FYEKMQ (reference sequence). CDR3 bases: TGTGCCAGCAGCTACCGACTAGCGGGAGTGGATGAGCAGTTCTTC. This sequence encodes CASSYRLAGVDEQFF. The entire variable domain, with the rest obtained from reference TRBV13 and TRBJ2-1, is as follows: AAGVIQSPRHLIKEKRETATLKCYPIPRHDTVYWYQQGPGQDPQFLISFYEKMQSDKGSIPDRFSAQQFSDYHSELNMSSLELGDSALYFCASSYRLAGVDEQFFGPGTRLTVL.

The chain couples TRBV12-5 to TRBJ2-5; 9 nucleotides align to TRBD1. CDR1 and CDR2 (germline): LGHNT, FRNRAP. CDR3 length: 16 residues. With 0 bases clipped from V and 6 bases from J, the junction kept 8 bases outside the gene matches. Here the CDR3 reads CASGLVIGQGIQTQYF. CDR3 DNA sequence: TGTGCTAGTGGTTTGGTAATAGGACAGGGGATACAGACCCAGTACTTC.

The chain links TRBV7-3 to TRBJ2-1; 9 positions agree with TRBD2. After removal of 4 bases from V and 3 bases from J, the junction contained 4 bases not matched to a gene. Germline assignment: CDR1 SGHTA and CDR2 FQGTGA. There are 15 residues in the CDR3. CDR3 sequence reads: CASSSLAGNYNEQFF. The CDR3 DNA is TGTGCCAGCAGCTCGCTAGCGGGAAACTACAATGAGCAGTTCTTC.

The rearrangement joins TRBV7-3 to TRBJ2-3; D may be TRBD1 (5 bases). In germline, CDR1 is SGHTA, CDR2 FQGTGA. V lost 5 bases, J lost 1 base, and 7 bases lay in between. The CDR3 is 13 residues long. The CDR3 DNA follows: TGTGCCAGCAGCAAACAGGGCACAGATACGCAGTATTTT. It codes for CASSKQGTDTQYF. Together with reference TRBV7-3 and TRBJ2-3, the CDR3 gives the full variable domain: GAGVSQTPSNKVTEKGKYVELRCDPISGHTALYWYRQSLGQGPEFLIYFQGTGAADDSGLPNDRFFAVRPEGSVSTLKIQRTERGDSAVYLCASSKQGTDTQYFGPGTRLTVL.

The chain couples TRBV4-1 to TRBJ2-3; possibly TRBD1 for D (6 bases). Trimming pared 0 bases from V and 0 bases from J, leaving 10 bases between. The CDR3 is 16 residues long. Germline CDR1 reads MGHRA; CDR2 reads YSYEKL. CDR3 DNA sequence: TGCGCCAGCAGCCAAGACAGGGGCCTTAGCACAGATACGCAGTATTTT. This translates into CASSQDRGLSTDTQYF.

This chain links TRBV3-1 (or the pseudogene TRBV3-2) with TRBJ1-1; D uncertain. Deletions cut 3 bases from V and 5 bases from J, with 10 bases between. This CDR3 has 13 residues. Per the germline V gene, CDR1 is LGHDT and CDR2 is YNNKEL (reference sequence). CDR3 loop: CASSQGFRTEAFF. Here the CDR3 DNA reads TGTGCCAGCAGCCAGGGCTTCCGGACTGAAGCTTTCTTT.

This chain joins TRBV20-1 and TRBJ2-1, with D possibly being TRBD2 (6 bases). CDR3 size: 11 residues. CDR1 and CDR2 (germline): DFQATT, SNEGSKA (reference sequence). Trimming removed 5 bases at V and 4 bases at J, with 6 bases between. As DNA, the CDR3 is TGCAGTGCTCGGGGGTACAATGAGCAGTTCTTC. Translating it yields CSARGYNEQFF.

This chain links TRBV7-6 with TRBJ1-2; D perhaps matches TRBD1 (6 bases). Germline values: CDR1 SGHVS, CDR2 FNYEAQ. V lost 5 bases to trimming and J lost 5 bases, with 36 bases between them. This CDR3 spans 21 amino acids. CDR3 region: CASSPSGGSLFIGQVEYGYTF. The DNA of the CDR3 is TGTGCCAGCAGCCCCTCGGGGGGCAGCTTATTCATCGGGCAGGTCGAGTATGGCTACACCTTC.

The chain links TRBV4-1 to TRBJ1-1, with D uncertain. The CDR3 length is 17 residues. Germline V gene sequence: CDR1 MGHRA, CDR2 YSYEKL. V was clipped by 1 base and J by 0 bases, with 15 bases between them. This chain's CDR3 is CASSQGPSRPLNTEAFF. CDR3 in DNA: TGCGCCAGCAGCCAAGGCCCCTCCCGACCCTTGAACACTGAAGCTTTCTTT.

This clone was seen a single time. CDR3 sequence reads: CATSDLDTQYF. The DNA for the CDR3 is TGTGCCACCAGTGATTTAGATACGCAGTATTTT. V and J are TRBV24-1 and TRBJ2-3; no firm D call. The germline gives CDR1 KGHDR, CDR2 SFDVKD. V was trimmed by 1 base and J by 5 bases, leaving 0 bases between them. This CDR3 has 11 residues.

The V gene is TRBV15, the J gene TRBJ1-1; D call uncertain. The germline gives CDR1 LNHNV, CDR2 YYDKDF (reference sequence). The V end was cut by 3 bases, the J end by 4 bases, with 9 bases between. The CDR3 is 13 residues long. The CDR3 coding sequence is TGTGCCACCAGCAGGAAATTGAGCACTGAAGCTTTCTTT. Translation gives CATSRKLSTEAFF.

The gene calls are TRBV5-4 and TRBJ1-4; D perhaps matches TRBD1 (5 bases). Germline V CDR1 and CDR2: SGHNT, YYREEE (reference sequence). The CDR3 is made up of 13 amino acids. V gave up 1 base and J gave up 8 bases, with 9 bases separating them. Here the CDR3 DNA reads TGTGCCAGCAGCTTGCGTGGGGGGGAAAAACTGTTTTTT. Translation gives CASSLRGGEKLFF.

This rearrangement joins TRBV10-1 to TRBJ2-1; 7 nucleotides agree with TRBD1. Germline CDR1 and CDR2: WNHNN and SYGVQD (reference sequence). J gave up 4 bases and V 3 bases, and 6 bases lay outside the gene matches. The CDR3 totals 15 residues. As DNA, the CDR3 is TGCGCCAGCAGTGAAAAGGGACAGCTTTACAATGAGCAGTTCTTC. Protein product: CASSEKGQLYNEQFF.

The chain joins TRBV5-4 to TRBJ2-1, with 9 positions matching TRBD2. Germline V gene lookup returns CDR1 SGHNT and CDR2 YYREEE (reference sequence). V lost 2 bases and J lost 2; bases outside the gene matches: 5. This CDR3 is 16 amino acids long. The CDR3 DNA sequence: TGTGCCAGCAGCTTTGGTAGCGGGAGACCCTACAATGAGCAGTTCTTC. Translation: CASSFGSGRPYNEQFF.

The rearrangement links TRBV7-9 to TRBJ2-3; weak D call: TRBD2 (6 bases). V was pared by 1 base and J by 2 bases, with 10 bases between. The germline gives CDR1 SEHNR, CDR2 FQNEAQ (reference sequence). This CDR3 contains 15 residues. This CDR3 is CASSLGDFVTDTQYF. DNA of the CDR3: TGTGCCAGCAGCTTAGGGGACTTCGTCACAGATACGCAGTATTTT.

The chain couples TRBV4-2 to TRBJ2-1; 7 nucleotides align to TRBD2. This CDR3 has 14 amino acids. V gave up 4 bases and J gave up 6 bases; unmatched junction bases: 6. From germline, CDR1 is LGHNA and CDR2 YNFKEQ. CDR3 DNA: TGTGCCAGCAGCCGAGGGCTAGCGGTCAATGAGCAGTTCTTC. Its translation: CASSRGLAVNEQFF.

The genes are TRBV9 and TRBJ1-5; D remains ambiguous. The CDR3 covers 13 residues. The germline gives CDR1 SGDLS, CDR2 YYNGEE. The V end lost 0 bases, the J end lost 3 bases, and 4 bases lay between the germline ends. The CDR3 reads CASSVGPNQPQHF. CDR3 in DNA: TGTGCCAGCAGCGTAGGGCCCAATCAGCCCCAGCATTTT.

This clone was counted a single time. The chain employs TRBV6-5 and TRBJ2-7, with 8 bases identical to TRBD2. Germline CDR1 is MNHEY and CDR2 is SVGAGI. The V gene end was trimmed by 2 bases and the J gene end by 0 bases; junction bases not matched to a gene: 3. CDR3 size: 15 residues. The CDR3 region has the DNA TGTGCCAGCAGTTACGCACTAGCGGACTCCTACGAGCAGTACTTC. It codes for CASSYALADSYEQYF.

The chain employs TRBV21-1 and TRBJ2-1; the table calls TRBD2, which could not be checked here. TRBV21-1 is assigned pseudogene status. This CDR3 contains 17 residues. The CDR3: CASSKGKTSGGANEQFF. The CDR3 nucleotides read TGTGCCAGCAGCAAAGGAAAAACTAGCGGGGGGGCAAATGAGCAGTTCTTC.

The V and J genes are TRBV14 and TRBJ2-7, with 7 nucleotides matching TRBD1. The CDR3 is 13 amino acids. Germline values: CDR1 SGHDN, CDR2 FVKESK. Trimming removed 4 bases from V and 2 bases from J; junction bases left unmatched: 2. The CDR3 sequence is CASSLTGPYEQYF. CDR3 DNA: TGTGCCAGCAGCCTGACAGGGCCCTACGAGCAGTACTTC.

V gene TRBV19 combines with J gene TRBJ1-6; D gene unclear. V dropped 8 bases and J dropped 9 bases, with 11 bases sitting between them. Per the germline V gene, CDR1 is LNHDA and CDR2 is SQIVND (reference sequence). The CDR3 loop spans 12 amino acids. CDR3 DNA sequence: TGTGCCAGTCGAATATTAATTTCACCCCTCCACTTT. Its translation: CASRILISPLHF.

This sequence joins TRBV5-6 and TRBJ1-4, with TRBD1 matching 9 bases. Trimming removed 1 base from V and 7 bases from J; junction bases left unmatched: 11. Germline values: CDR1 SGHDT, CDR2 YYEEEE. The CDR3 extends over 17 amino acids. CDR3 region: CASSLSGPTGGPEKLFF. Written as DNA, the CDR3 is TGTGCCAGCAGCTTGTCGGGACCGACAGGGGGACCTGAAAAACTGTTTTTT.

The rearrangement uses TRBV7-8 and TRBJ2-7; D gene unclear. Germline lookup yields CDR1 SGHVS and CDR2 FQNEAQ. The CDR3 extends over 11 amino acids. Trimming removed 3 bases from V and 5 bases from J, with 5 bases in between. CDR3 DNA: TGTGCCAGCAGCTTGAGGAACGAGCAGTACTTC. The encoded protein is CASSLRNEQYF. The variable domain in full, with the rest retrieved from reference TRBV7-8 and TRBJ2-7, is GAGVSQSPRYKVAKRGQDVALRCDPISGHVSLFWYQQALGQGPEFLTYFQNEAQLDKSGLPSDRFFAERPEGSVSTLKIQRTQQEDSAVYLCASSLRNEQYFGPGTRLTVT.

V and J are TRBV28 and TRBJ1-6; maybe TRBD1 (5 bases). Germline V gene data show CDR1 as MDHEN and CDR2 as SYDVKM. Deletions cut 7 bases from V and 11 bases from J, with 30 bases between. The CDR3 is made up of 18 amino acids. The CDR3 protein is CASNNIGAYGRSKPPLHF. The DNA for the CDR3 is TGTGCCAGCAATAATATCGGGGCCTATGGACGGTCGAAGCCACCCCTCCACTTT.

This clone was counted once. The CDR3 DNA reads as TGTGCCAGCAGCGCACGAGGGGTACCCAGCTCCTATAATTCACCCCTCCACTTT. Translation: CASSARGVPSSYNSPLHF. V and J are TRBV9 and TRBJ1-6, with a tentative D call TRBD1 (5 bases). The V gene's germline CDR1 is SGDLS and CDR2 YYNGEE. V lost 3 bases and J lost 0, with 16 bases in between. CDR3 length equals 18 residues. Full variable domain (rest looked up from reference TRBV9 and TRBJ1-6): DSGVTQTPKHLITATGQRVTLRCSPRSGDLSVYWYQQSLDQGLQFLIQYYNGEERAKGNILERFSAQQFPDLHSELNLSSLELGDSALYFCASSARGVPSSYNSPLHFGNGTRLTVT.

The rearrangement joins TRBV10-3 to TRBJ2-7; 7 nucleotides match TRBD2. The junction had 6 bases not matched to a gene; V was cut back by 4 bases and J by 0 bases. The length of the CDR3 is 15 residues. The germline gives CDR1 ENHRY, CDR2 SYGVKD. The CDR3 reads CAISGGTMTSYEQYF. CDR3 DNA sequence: TGTGCCATCAGTGGCGGGACTATGACCTCCTACGAGCAGTACTTC.

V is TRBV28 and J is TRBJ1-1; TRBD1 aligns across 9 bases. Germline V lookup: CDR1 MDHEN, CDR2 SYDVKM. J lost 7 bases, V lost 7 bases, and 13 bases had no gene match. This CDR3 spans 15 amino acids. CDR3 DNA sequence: TGTGCCAGCAACCCAGGGACAGGGTTTTTCGATGAAGCTTTCTTT. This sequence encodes CASNPGTGFFDEAFF.

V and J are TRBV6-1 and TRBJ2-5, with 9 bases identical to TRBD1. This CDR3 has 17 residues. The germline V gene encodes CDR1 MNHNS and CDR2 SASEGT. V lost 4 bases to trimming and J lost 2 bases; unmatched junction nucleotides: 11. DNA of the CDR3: TGTGCCAGCAGTGCCCTACCGGGACAGGGCCCTCAAGAGACCCAGTACTTC. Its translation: CASSALPGQGPQETQYF.

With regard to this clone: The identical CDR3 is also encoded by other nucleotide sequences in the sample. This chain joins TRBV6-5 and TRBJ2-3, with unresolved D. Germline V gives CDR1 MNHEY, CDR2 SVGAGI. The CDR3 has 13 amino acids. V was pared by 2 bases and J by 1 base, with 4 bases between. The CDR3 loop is CASSYRGTDTQYF. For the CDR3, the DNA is TGTGCCAGCAGTTACAGGGGCACAGATACGCAGTATTTT.